These 10 T cell receptor beta chains came from one sample sequenced in a study of monozygotic twins with inflammatory bowel disease. No DNA is given; TCRdb re-called the 5' RACE reads and lists each CDR3 protein once. This sample lists 300,000 to 350,000 distinct CDR3 sequences; its ten largest clones have over 2%. The sequencing sample was made of blood. These receptors originate from a human donor with ulcerative colitis or Crohn's disease, or a healthy co-twin of an affected twin (not recorded which).

V gene TRBV5-1 combines with J gene TRBJ1-1. This CDR3 has 13 amino acids. Germline loops: CDR1 SGHRS, CDR2 YFSETQ. CDR3: CASSDTTNTEAFF.

The chain links TRBV7-6 to TRBJ1-6. CDR1 and CDR2 (germline): SGHVS, FNYEAQ. CDR3 length equals 13 residues. The CDR3 sequence: CASSQEQSSPLHF.

The J gene is TRBJ2-2, the V gene TRBV29-1; checking the TCRdb D call of TRBD2 is not possible without DNA. Germline V gene lookup returns CDR1 SQVTM and CDR2 ANQGSEA. This CDR3 spans 13 amino acids. The chain's CDR3 is CSADRPSGGELFF.

The rearrangement joins TRBV4-3 to TRBJ2-3; without DNA, the TCRdb call of TRBD2 cannot be checked. Germline-derived CDR1 and CDR2 are LGHNA and YSLEER. The CDR3 has 16 amino acids. This CDR3 is CASSQEGADSTDTQYF.

V is TRBV7-8 and J is TRBJ2-7; TCRdb's assignment of TRBD1 cannot be checked, as there is no DNA. CDR1 and CDR2 (germline): SGHVS, FQNEAQ. The CDR3 has 17 amino acids. CDR3: CASSFQWGDRVPNEQYF.

The chain couples TRBV5-4 to TRBJ1-1; absent DNA, TCRdb's TRBD1 call cannot be checked. CDR3 length: 15 amino acids. CDR1 and CDR2 (germline): SGHNT, YYREEE (reference sequence). The CDR3 sequence: CASSSERQGRGSAFF.

This chain joins TRBV5-1 and TRBJ2-5; TCRdb selects TRBD1, and the lack of DNA leaves this call unchecked. CDR1 and CDR2 from the germline V gene are SGHRS and YFSETQ. The CDR3 runs to 17 residues. The CDR3 loop reads CASRGGASFGPQETQYF.

J is TRBJ2-4 and V is TRBV28. This CDR3 is 13 amino acids long. Germline loops: CDR1 MDHEN, CDR2 SYDVKM. The CDR3 loop reads CASSLSLKNIQYF.

The V and J genes are TRBV12-3 or TRBV12-4 and TRBJ2-5; the D call of TRBD1 rests on TCRdb alone, since no DNA is present to check it. The CDR3 contains 15 residues. The CDR3 loop reads CASSLFREFQETQYF.

The gene calls are TRBV24-1 and TRBJ2-2. This CDR3 region has 13 residues. Germline V gene sequence: CDR1 KGHDR, CDR2 SFDVKD. The CDR3: CATSDFWTGELFF.